What follows are 16 T cell receptor beta chains derived from one specimen sequenced in a study of early stage breast cancer tumors. The protocol was immunoSEQ multiplex PCR, while the TCRdb copy is restricted to in-frame clones and leaves out a portion. The table lists some 14,000 clones, 79% of them singletons. The specimen was normal breast tissue next to the tumor. The receptors here all came from a person in their fifties with breast cancer.

This rearrangement joins TRBV27 to TRBJ2-1; 9 nucleotides line up with TRBD1. The junction had 12 bases not matched to a gene; V was cut back by 6 bases and J by 9 bases. Germline V gives CDR1 MNHEY, CDR2 SMNVEV (reference sequence). CDR3 length equals 15 residues. Written as DNA, the CDR3 is TGTGCCAGCAGGACCGGGACAGGGATTTTCGGTGAGCAGTTCTTC. Protein product: CASRTGTGIFGEQFF.

The rearrangement links TRBV30 to TRBJ1-4; tentatively, D is TRBD1 (5 bases). With 3 bases removed from V and 0 bases from J, the gap between germline ends came to 11 bases. The CDR3 is 15 residues long. CDR1 and CDR2 (germline): GTSNPN, SVGIG (reference sequence). As DNA, the CDR3 is TGTGCCTGGAGAGTGAGAGGGGCAACTAATGAAAAACTGTTTTTT. Amino acid sequence: CAWRVRGATNEKLFF.

The chain recombines TRBV9 with TRBJ2-2; possible D gene TRBD2, 5 bases. This CDR3 is 15 amino acids long. The germline V gene encodes CDR1 SGDLS and CDR2 YYNGEE. With 2 bases removed from V and 7 bases from J, the gap between germline ends came to 15 bases. This CDR3 is CASSVEGRRGGELFF. DNA of the CDR3: TGTGCCAGCAGCGTTGAGGGAAGACGGGGCGGGGAGCTGTTTTTT.

This clone was counted once. This sequence joins TRBV19 and TRBJ2-3; D gene uncertain. V lost 8 bases and J 0 bases, leaving 15 bases between the germline ends. Germline-derived CDR1 and CDR2 are LNHDA and SQIVND (reference sequence). The CDR3 extends over 15 amino acids. CDR3 nucleotides: TGTGCCAGTTCCGAGCAGGTTGCTAGCACAGATACGCAGTATTTT. As protein: CASSEQVASTDTQYF.

The V gene is TRBV7-9, the J gene TRBJ2-1; the match to TRBD1 covers 7 bases. The germline CDR1 and CDR2 sequences are SEHNR and FQNEAQ (reference sequence). V lost 4 bases to trimming and J lost 8 bases; unmatched junction nucleotides: 5. The CDR3 extends over 13 amino acids. In DNA, the CDR3 is TGTGCCAGCAGCTACAACAGGGGCGATGAGCAGTTCTTC. This codes for CASSYNRGDEQFF.

The rearrangement joins TRBV7-2 to TRBJ2-5, with 9 bases matching TRBD2. The junction had 10 bases not matched to a gene; V was cut back by 2 bases and J by 3 bases. The CDR3 is 17 amino acids. The V gene's germline CDR1 is SGHTA and CDR2 FQGNSA. CDR3 in DNA: TGTGCCAGCAGCTTAAGGCCTGCGGCGGGGGGGGAAGAGACCCAGTACTTC. Encoded protein: CASSLRPAAGGEETQYF.

This rearrangement joins TRBV15 to TRBJ2-7; 14 bases are a match to TRBD2. Germline V gene lookup returns CDR1 LNHNV and CDR2 YYDKDF (reference sequence). Germline trimming cut 1 base from V and 5 bases from J; bases unmatched to any gene: 7. The CDR3 covers 17 residues. The CDR3 region has the DNA TGTGCCACCAGCAGAGGGCAGGGGACTAGCGGGAGTAACGAGCAGTACTTC. It codes for CATSRGQGTSGSNEQYF.

The genes are TRBV9 and TRBJ1-1; D not certain. In germline, CDR1 is SGDLS, CDR2 YYNGEE. V lost 3 bases and J 5 bases, leaving 11 bases between the germline ends. The CDR3 loop spans 13 amino acids. The CDR3, as DNA: TGTGCCAGCAGCGATGGGTCCGGGACTGAAGCTTTCTTT. This encodes CASSDGSGTEAFF. Variable domain in full (rest from reference TRBV9 and TRBJ1-1): DSGVTQTPKHLITATGQRVTLRCSPRSGDLSVYWYQQSLDQGLQFLIQYYNGEERAKGNILERFSAQQFPDLHSELNLSSLELGDSALYFCASSDGSGTEAFFGQGTRLTVV.

The chain uses TRBV23-1 and TRBJ2-3; D may be TRBD1 (6 bases). TRBV23-1 is reported as an ORF; its role is uncertain. Trimming took off 11 bases at V and 3 bases at J, with 27 bases between the two ends. The CDR3 has 17 residues. As DNA, the CDR3 is TGCGCCTGTACCCGGGTCGGCGACGGCACAGGGACAGATACGCAGTATTTT. Its protein product is CACTRVGDGTGTDTQYF.

The rearrangement uses TRBV7-5 and TRBJ1-1. TRBV7-5 is tagged as a pseudogene. The CDR3 runs to 14 residues. DNA of the CDR3: TGTGTCAGAAGCTTAGCAGGCAAGGACACTGAAGCTTTCTTT. The encoded protein is CVRSLAGKDTEAFF.

The rearrangement links TRBV12-5 to TRBJ1-5, with TRBD1 matching over 7 bases. The V gene end was trimmed by 3 bases and the J gene end by 5 bases; junction bases not matched to a gene: 7. This CDR3 comprises 15 residues. Germline V gene data show CDR1 as LGHNT and CDR2 as FRNRAP. The CDR3 DNA reads as TGTGCTAGTGGTTTTCGGGACAGCCTCCATCAGCCCCAGCATTTT. This gives the protein CASGFRDSLHQPQHF.

The chain links TRBV11-1 to TRBJ2-2; 7 bases map to TRBD2. V dropped 2 bases and J dropped 7; count of bases not matched to a gene: 13. CDR1 SGHAT and CDR2 FQDESV come from the germline V gene (reference sequence). This CDR3 is built from 17 residues. This CDR3 reads CASSLRVGGLQGGELFF. Here the CDR3 DNA reads TGTGCCAGCAGCTTACGTGTGGGAGGGCTTCAAGGCGGGGAGCTGTTTTTT.

The chain employs TRBV6-5 and TRBJ2-7; 9 bases agree with TRBD1. The V and J ends lost 0 bases and 4 bases, in that order; junction bases with no gene match: 4. The V gene's germline CDR1 is MNHEY and CDR2 SVGAGI. The CDR3 spans 15 residues. The CDR3 region has the DNA TGTGCCAGCAGTTACTCTCCGGGACAGGGTTACGAGCAGTACTTC. Encoded protein: CASSYSPGQGYEQYF.

The CDR3 loop is CASGWEVPNTGELFF. The CDR3 nucleotides are TGTGCCAGCGGGTGGGAGGTACCCAACACCGGGGAGCTGTTTTTT. The V call is TRBV7-6, the J call TRBJ2-2, with a weak D call TRBD2 (6 bases). V lost 8 bases and J 2 bases, leaving 15 bases between the germline ends. CDR1 is SGHVS, CDR2 FNYEAQ, per germline. The CDR3 is 15 amino acids.

This clone was seen more than once but under ten times. This sequence joins TRBV9 and TRBJ2-5; no definite D call. Per germline, CDR1 SGDLS and CDR2 YYNGEE. Trimming took off 1 base at V and 4 bases at J, with 14 bases between the two ends. This CDR3 contains 15 residues. The CDR3 loop reads CASSVLPGALETQYF. The CDR3 DNA is TGTGCCAGCAGCGTATTGCCAGGAGCCCTAGAGACCCAGTACTTC.

The rearrangement uses TRBV6-5 and TRBJ2-5; D uncertain. CDR3 length equals 16 residues. Germline V gene sequence: CDR1 MNHEY, CDR2 SVGAGI. V dropped 0 bases and J dropped 3 bases, with 14 bases sitting between them. The CDR3 bases are TGTGCCAGCAGTTACTCCCATAGCCCCACCGAAGAGACCCAGTACTTC. Translated: CASSYSHSPTEETQYF.